The rows below give T cell receptor beta chains drawn from one sample of a study of CD8 T cells in Susac syndrome. TCRdb ran MiXCR on the immunoSEQ multiplex PCR reads and lists one entry per CDR3 protein. The data show approximately 220,000 distinct CDR3 sequences, 85% to 95% seen once. The specimen was CD4+ T cells from PBMCs. These receptors were collected from a human donor with multiple sclerosis. The CDR3 runs from the conserved cysteine through the conserved F or W. Fields, in order: V gene, D gene, J gene, clone size, CDR3 protein, CDR3 DNA. A D gene is named only where the DNA matches it firmly. The size of a clone is reported for some rows only, either as once, few or many, or as a class for expanded clones.

>TRBV5-4|TRBD2|TRBJ2-5|-
CASSFYGGGQETQYF
TGTGCCAGCAGCTTCTACGGGGGGGGGCAAGAGACCCAGTACTTC
>TRBV7-9|TRBD1|TRBJ1-4|-
CASEENRGATNEKLFF
TGTGCCAGCGAGGAGAACAGGGGCGCAACTAATGAAAAACTGTTTTTT
>TRBV20-1|TRBD2|TRBJ2-3|-
CSAATGLAGSTDTQYF
TGCAGTGCTGCCACCGGACTAGCGGGGAGCACAGATACGCAGTATTTT
>TRBV7-2|-|TRBJ2-4|few
CASSLGGPKDIQYF
TGTGCCAGCAGCTTAGGTGGACCGAAGGACATTCAGTACTTC
>TRBV30|-|TRBJ1-2|once
CAWSVHDYGYTF
TGTGCCTGGAGTGTACACGACTATGGCTACACCTTC
>TRBV3-1|-|TRBJ2-1|-
CASSQDLLAHNEQFF
TGTGCCAGCAGCCAAGACTTGCTAGCGCACAATGAGCAGTTCTTC
>TRBV2|TRBD2|TRBJ2-4|-
CASSEGGSIQYF
TGTGCCAGCAGTGAGGGAGGGTCCATTCAGTACTTC
>TRBV29-1|-|TRBJ1-2|-
CSVEDSPNYGYTF
TGCAGCGTTGAAGACAGCCCGAACTATGGCTACACCTTC
>TRBV3-1|-|TRBJ2-4|-
CASSLAAVGGNIQYF
TGTGCCAGCAGCCTTGCAGCCGTCGGGGGAAACATTCAGTACTTC
>TRBV6-5|TRBD2|TRBJ2-4|-
CASSYLSIAGEGGIQYF
TGTGCCAGCAGTTACCTCTCTATAGCGGGGGAGGGGGGCATTCAGTACTTC
>TRBV6-1|-|TRBJ2-7|-
CASSQGRHEQYF
TGTGCCAGCAGCCAGGGGAGGCACGAGCAGTACTTC
>TRBV29-1|-|TRBJ2-3|-
CSAGMATDTQYF
TGCAGCGCCGGGATGGCCACAGATACGCAGTATTTT
>TRBV2|-|TRBJ1-5|-
CASTGGNQPQHF
TGTGCCAGCACGGGGGGCAATCAGCCCCAGCATTTT
>TRBV9|-|TRBJ1-2|-
CASSTRQANNYGYTF
TGTGCCAGCAGCACCCGACAGGCCAATAACTATGGCTACACCTTC
>TRBV12-3/TRBV12-4|-|TRBJ2-5|-
CASSLRGEGGTQYF
TGTGCCAGCAGTTTAAGGGGGGAAGGAGGGACCCAGTACTTC
>TRBV30|TRBD1|TRBJ2-5|-
CAWRGGPGPYQETQYF
TGTGCCTGGAGAGGGGGCCCGGGTCCGTACCAAGAGACCCAGTACTTC
>TRBV15|-|TRBJ2-6|-
CATSRSGSVGGANVLTF
TGTGCCACCAGCAGATCCGGTTCAGTGGGTGGGGCCAACGTCCTGACTTTC
>TRBV25-1|-|TRBJ1-2|-
CASTGRKDGYTF
TGTGCCAGTACAGGGAGAAAGGATGGCTACACCTTC
>TRBV27|-|TRBJ1-6|-
CASRDRPDRVNSPLHF
TGTGCCAGCCGTGACAGACCGGACAGAGTTAATTCACCCCTCCACTTT
>TRBV19|TRBD1|TRBJ1-2|-
CASSNRGGNGYTF
TGTGCCAGTAGTAACCGAGGGGGCAATGGCTACACCTTC
>TRBV12-3/TRBV12-4|-|TRBJ2-7|-
CASSLTGGEQYF
TGTGCCAGCAGTTTGACAGGAGGGGAGCAGTACTTC
>TRBV3-1|TRBD2|TRBJ2-5|-
CASSPGLGAETQYF
TGTGCCAGCAGCCCGGGACTAGGCGCGGAGACCCAGTACTTC
>TRBV12-3/TRBV12-4|-|TRBJ2-1|-
CASSRDFYNEQFF
TGTGCCAGCAGTCGGGACTTCTACAATGAGCAGTTCTTC
>TRBV2|-|TRBJ2-7|-
CASSPQGFNYEQYF
TGTGCCAGCAGCCCCCAGGGGTTCAACTACGAGCAGTACTTC
>TRBV12-3/TRBV12-4|-|TRBJ1-2|-
CASSNSIYGYTF
TGTGCCAGCAGCAACTCCATCTATGGCTACACCTTC
>TRBV5-6|-|TRBJ1-2|-
CASSLEGTRHGYTF
TGTGCCAGCAGCTTGGAAGGGACCCGGCATGGCTACACCTTC
>TRBV12-3/TRBV12-4|-|TRBJ2-1|-
CASQKVGGTYNEQFF
TGTGCCAGCCAAAAGGTGGGCGGTACCTACAATGAGCAGTTCTTC
>TRBV7-2|TRBD1|TRBJ2-5|once
CASSLARTGDQETQYF
TGTGCCAGCAGCTTAGCTAGGACAGGGGACCAAGAGACCCAGTACTTC
>TRBV27|TRBD1|TRBJ1-6|once
CASSLSMDRASPLHF
TGTGCCAGCAGTTTAAGTATGGACAGGGCGTCACCCCTCCACTTT
>TRBV2|TRBD1|TRBJ2-1|-
CASRIETGGVEQFF
TGTGCCAGCAGGATAGAGACAGGGGGCGTTGAGCAGTTCTTC
>TRBV3-1|-|TRBJ1-2|-
CASSQWNGYTF
TGTGCCAGCAGCCAATGGAATGGCTACACCTTC
>TRBV7-2|-|TRBJ2-2|-
CASSPYRVSTGELFF
TGTGCCAGCAGCCCTTACAGGGTTAGCACCGGGGAGCTGTTTTTT
>TRBV7-7|TRBD1|TRBJ2-5|-
CASSQDGTGVGETQYF
TGTGCTAGCAGCCAGGACGGGACAGGGGTGGGGGAGACCCAGTACTTC
>TRBV20-1|-|TRBJ1-5|-
CSARRYVGANQPQHF
TGCAGTGCCCGGCGGTACGTGGGAGCCAATCAGCCCCAGCATTTT
>TRBV2|-|TRBJ1-2|-
CASSESSETGMGYGYTF
TGTGCCAGCAGTGAAAGCTCAGAAACCGGTATGGGGTATGGCTACACCTTC
>TRBV3-1|-|TRBJ2-7|-
CASSQVGTDFYF
TGTGCCAGCAGCCAAGTAGGAACCGATTTCTACTTC
>TRBV29-1|-|TRBJ1-6|-
CSVLLGSPLHF
TGCAGCGTTCTCTTGGGGTCACCCCTCCACTTT
>TRBV29-1|-|TRBJ2-3|once
CSVEITADTQYF
TGCAGCGTTGAAATAACAGCAGATACGCAGTATTTT
>TRBV6-6|TRBD1|TRBJ1-5|-
CASIAGDRANQPQHF
TGTGCCAGCATCGCGGGGGACAGGGCGAATCAGCCCCAGCATTTT
>TRBV12-3/TRBV12-4|-|TRBJ1-2|-
CASSLSGNYGYTF
TGTGCCAGCAGTTTATCCGGGAACTATGGCTACACCTTC
>TRBV20-1|TRBD1|TRBJ1-1|-
CSALRGQGNTEAFF
TGCAGTGCTCTTCGAGGACAGGGAAACACTGAAGCTTTCTTT
>TRBV15|-|TRBJ2-4|-
CATSRDGSGRKNIQYF
TGTGCCACCAGCAGAGATGGCTCGGGCCGCAAAAACATTCAGTACTTC
>TRBV30|-|TRBJ2-7|-
CAWSAAYEQYF
TGTGCCTGGAGTGCGGCCTACGAGCAGTACTTC
>TRBV3-1|-|TRBJ2-7|-
CASTPGFGEQYF
TGTGCCAGCACTCCGGGGTTTGGCGAGCAGTACTTC
>TRBV5-1|TRBD2|TRBJ2-1|-
CASRNGGAVYEQFF
TGCGCCAGCAGAAACGGGGGGGCCGTATATGAGCAGTTCTTC
>TRBV20-1|-|TRBJ1-1|-
CSAREGWRDTEAFF
TGCAGTGCTAGAGAAGGCTGGAGGGACACTGAAGCTTTCTTT
>TRBV9|-|TRBJ1-6|-
CASSVTGEHNSPLHF
TGTGCCAGCAGCGTAACGGGGGAGCATAATTCACCCCTCCACTTT
>TRBV2|TRBD1|TRBJ1-6|-
CASGGDRGPSPLHF
TGTGCCAGCGGGGGGGACAGGGGGCCTTCACCCCTCCACTTT
>TRBV29-1|-|TRBJ1-2|-
CSVDKSGQIYGYTF
TGCAGCGTTGATAAAAGCGGACAGATCTATGGCTACACCTTC
>TRBV20-1|TRBD1|TRBJ1-2|-
CSAKTGGAQGENTF
TGCAGTGCTAAGACAGGGGGCGCACAGGGGGAGAACACCTTC